Listed below are T cell receptor beta chains from one sample, sequenced in a study of cytomegalovirus exposure and HLA in healthy donors. Assay: immunoSEQ multiplex PCR; the TCRdb copy retains only in-frame clones and omits some. The sample has 190,000 or so clones; 80% are singletons. The sample comprised PBMCs. The receptors here all came from a boy aged 10-17 years in good health and CMV-seronegative. Each CDR3 is given with its conserved first and last residue. Each record gives: V gene, J gene, D gene, clone size, CDR3 protein, CDR3 DNA. A D gene is named only where the DNA matches it firmly. Not every row has a clone size; where given, it reads once, few, many or a size class.

TRBV6-5	TRBJ1-2	.	.	CASSYRGGYTF	TGTGCCAGCAGTTACCGAGGGGGCTACACCTTC
TRBV30	TRBJ1-1	.	once	CAWSGGLFNTEAFF	TGTGCCTGGAGTGGGGGACTTTTTAACACTGAAGCTTTCTTT
TRBV7-3	TRBJ2-6	.	.	CASSTPGANVLTF	TGTGCCAGCAGCACTCCGGGGGCCAACGTCCTGACTTTC
TRBV29-1	TRBJ1-3	.	.	CSVLTGFGLYSGNTIYF	TGCAGCGTTCTGACAGGATTCGGATTATACTCTGGAAACACCATATATTTT
TRBV10-3	TRBJ1-6	.	.	CAIFSGQLNSPLHF	TGTGCCATTTTTTCCGGACAGCTCAATTCACCCCTCCACTTT
TRBV5-1	TRBJ2-2	TRBD1	.	CASSLETGSTGELFF	TGCGCCAGCAGCTTGGAGACAGGGAGCACCGGGGAGCTGTTTTTT
TRBV4-1	TRBJ1-2	.	.	CASSQGQWESYGYTF	TGCGCCAGCAGCCAAGGACAGTGGGAAAGCTATGGCTACACCTTC
TRBV6-6	TRBJ2-2	TRBD2	.	CASSRTSGRIGELFF	TGTGCCAGCAGCCGGACTAGCGGGAGAATTGGGGAGCTGTTTTTT
TRBV10-3	TRBJ1-5	.	.	CAISEAFTGNQPQHF	TGTGCCATCAGTGAGGCGTTCACAGGTAATCAGCCCCAGCATTTT
TRBV7-9	TRBJ2-7	.	.	CASSLARGSSYEQYF	TGTGCCAGCAGCCTCGCCAGGGGTAGCTCCTACGAGCAGTACTTC
TRBV7-9	TRBJ1-1	.	once	CSSSLASGYNTEAFF	TGTTCCAGCAGCTTAGCCTCAGGGTACAACACTGAAGCTTTCTTT